Following are 15 T cell receptor beta chains from one sample sequenced in a study of T cell changes during pregnancy in multiple sclerosis (dated by TCRdb to between 2018 and 2021). The library was obtained by the immunoSEQ multiplex PCR assay. In its TCRdb copy, this immuneACCESS table keeps in-frame sequences only and misses some clones. Where compared with another copy, unresolved V genes explain less than half of these, and the others have no known cause. The sample includes around 60,000 clones, with just over 90% observed a single time. The ten largest account for around 1.7% of the sample. The material was peripheral blood, obtained after pregnancy. The receptors originated from a female donor with multiple sclerosis, enrolled in a pregnancy study.

The rearrangement links TRBV18 to TRBJ2-3; D possibly corresponds to TRBD2 (6 bases). The ends were cut back, 6 bases at V and 4 bases at J, with 11 bases in the middle. Germline-derived CDR1 and CDR2 are KGHSH and LQKENI. The CDR3 length is 13 residues. In DNA form, the CDR3 reads TGTGCCAGCTCCCCGCGGGATCCAGATACGCAGTATTTT. Its translation is CASSPRDPDTQYF.

This rearrangement joins TRBV19 to TRBJ2-1; possible D gene TRBD1, 6 bases. Per the germline V gene, CDR1 is LNHDA and CDR2 is SQIVND (reference sequence). Trimming took 4 bases from V and 0 from J, leaving 10 bases between them. The CDR3 loop spans 15 amino acids. CDR3 in DNA: TGTGCCAGTAGTAAGCAGGGGATCTCCTACAATGAGCAGTTCTTC. This sequence encodes CASSKQGISYNEQFF.

J is TRBJ2-4 and V is TRBV9, with D possibly matching TRBD2 (6 bases). The CDR3 is 16 residues long. V lost 0 bases and J lost 6, with 16 bases in between. Germline CDR1 SGDLS, CDR2 YYNGEE. Here the CDR3 reads CASSVAPIGLSNIQYF. In nucleotides, the CDR3 is TGTGCCAGCAGCGTAGCCCCCATTGGACTATCAAACATTCAGTACTTC.

The sample holds one count of this clone. The V call is TRBV10-3, the J call TRBJ2-2; 9 bases match TRBD1. CDR1 and CDR2 from the germline V gene are ENHRY and SYGVKD. The CDR3 totals 15 residues. The V gene end was trimmed by 8 bases and the J gene end by 3 bases; junction bases not matched to a gene: 7. The CDR3 coding sequence is TGTGCCATCGGGCCGGGACAGGGTTACACCGGGGAGCTGTTTTTT. Translation: CAIGPGQGYTGELFF.

This chain connects TRBV12-5 to TRBJ1-2; 7 bases are shared with TRBD1. Germline assignment: CDR1 LGHNT and CDR2 FRNRAP. J lost 4 bases, V lost 2 bases, and 7 bases had no gene match. The CDR3 is made up of 15 amino acids. CDR3 region: CASGLKTGRGYGYTF. The DNA of the CDR3 is TGTGCTAGTGGTTTGAAGACAGGGCGGGGCTATGGCTACACCTTC. Full variable domain (remainder filled in from reference TRBV12-5 and TRBJ1-2): DARVTQTPRHKVTEMGQEVTMRCQPILGHNTVFWYRQTMMQGLELLAYFRNRAPLDDSGMPKDRFSAEMPDATLATLKIQPSEPRDSAVYFCASGLKTGRGYGYTFGSGTRLTVV.

The chain links TRBV7-2 to TRBJ2-5, with a tentative D call TRBD1 (6 bases). The CDR3 totals 19 residues. Trimming left V 2 bases short and J 3 bases short, with 25 bases between. Looked up from germline, CDR1 is SGHTA and CDR2 is FQGNSA. The CDR3 region has the DNA TGTGCCAGCAGCTTAACGTTGGGTCAGGGGAGCTTCGGGAAAGAGACCCAGTACTTC. Its translation is CASSLTLGQGSFGKETQYF.

The chain uses TRBV27 and TRBJ1-2; D is possibly TRBD1 (5 bases). The CDR3 extends over 14 amino acids. Germline lookup yields CDR1 MNHEY and CDR2 SMNVEV (reference sequence). The ends were cut back, 8 bases at V and 8 bases at J, with 21 bases in the middle. The CDR3, as DNA: TGTGCCAGCTCGATCCGCGCAGGGTTTAGCGGCTACACCTTC. This codes for CASSIRAGFSGYTF.

This chain uses TRBV7-2 with TRBJ2-1; D is possibly TRBD1 (5 bases). The V end lost 2 bases, the J end lost 5 bases, and 10 bases lay between the germline ends. The CDR3 is made up of 14 amino acids. Germline V gene data show CDR1 as SGHTA and CDR2 as FQGNSA. The CDR3 nucleotides read TGTGCCAGCAGCTTACTGACAGTCCACAATGAGCAGTTCTTC. Residues: CASSLLTVHNEQFF.

This chain links TRBV30 with TRBJ2-7; TRBD2 is a possible D gene (5 bases). CDR1 is GTSNPN, CDR2 SVGIG, per germline (reference sequence). The V end lost 3 bases, the J end lost 3 bases, and 9 bases lay between the germline ends. CDR3 length: 12 amino acids. In nucleotides, the CDR3 is TGTGCCTGGAGCGTCAGCGGCTACGAGCAGTACTTC. It specifies CAWSVSGYEQYF.

CDR3 loop: CASRAPGTGFNEQFF. CDR3 nucleotides: TGTGCCAGCAGGGCTCCCGGGACAGGGTTTAATGAGCAGTTCTTC. J is TRBJ2-1 and V is TRBV28, with 9 positions matching TRBD1. Germline V gives CDR1 MDHEN, CDR2 SYDVKM. Trimming removed 6 bases from V and 7 bases from J; junction bases left unmatched: 10. This CDR3 has 15 residues.

CDR3 region: CASSFSGGEQFF. The CDR3, as DNA: TGTGCCAGCAGTTTTAGCGGGGGTGAGCAGTTCTTC. The V gene is TRBV9, the J gene TRBJ2-1, with TRBD2 identical over 9 bases. The CDR3 totals 12 residues. V was clipped by 5 bases and J by 9 bases; unmatched bases: 3. The germline V gene encodes CDR1 SGDLS and CDR2 YYNGEE. The full variable domain, completed using reference TRBV9 and TRBJ2-1, is DSGVTQTPKHLITATGQRVTLRCSPRSGDLSVYWYQQSLDQGLQFLIQYYNGEERAKGNILERFSAQQFPDLHSELNLSSLELGDSALYFCASSFSGGEQFFGPGTRLTVL.

V gene TRBV6-1 combines with J gene TRBJ1-1; D might be TRBD1 (5 bases). Germline V gene data show CDR1 as MNHNS and CDR2 as SASEGT. The CDR3 runs to 14 residues. V lost 2 bases, J lost 6 bases, and 13 bases lay in between. The CDR3 loop is CASSERGLRAEAFF. The CDR3 coding sequence is TGTGCCAGCAGTGAAAGGGGTCTAAGAGCTGAAGCTTTCTTT.

This rearrangement joins TRBV6-1 to TRBJ1-1, with D possibly being TRBD1 (5 bases). The V gene lost 8 bases and the J gene lost 8 bases, with 21 bases spanning the gap. The CDR3 loop spans 14 amino acids. The germline CDR1 and CDR2 sequences are MNHNS and SASEGT. CDR3 sequence: CASLRGQTGSEAFF. The DNA of the CDR3 is TGTGCCAGCCTACGAGGCCAAACAGGATCGGAAGCTTTCTTT.

V and J are TRBV29-1 and TRBJ2-1; D perhaps matches TRBD2 (6 bases). This CDR3 comprises 12 residues. Trimming left V 5 bases short and J 8 bases short, with 13 bases between. Germline assignment: CDR1 SQVTM and CDR2 ANQGSEA. The CDR3 spells CSVTGLMDEQFF. The CDR3 coding sequence is TGCAGCGTTACCGGACTAATGGATGAGCAGTTCTTC.

About this clone: One end of the junction fails to match germline, which may point to a read error. The J gene is TRBJ2-7, the V gene TRBV2, with TRBD1 matching 9 bases. From germline, CDR1 is SNHLY and CDR2 FYNNEI. CDR3 length: 13 residues. Here the CDR3 reads CASSERGTGRSRF. The CDR3 nucleotides read TGTGCCAGCAGTGAAAGGGGGACAGGGCGATCGCGGTTC.